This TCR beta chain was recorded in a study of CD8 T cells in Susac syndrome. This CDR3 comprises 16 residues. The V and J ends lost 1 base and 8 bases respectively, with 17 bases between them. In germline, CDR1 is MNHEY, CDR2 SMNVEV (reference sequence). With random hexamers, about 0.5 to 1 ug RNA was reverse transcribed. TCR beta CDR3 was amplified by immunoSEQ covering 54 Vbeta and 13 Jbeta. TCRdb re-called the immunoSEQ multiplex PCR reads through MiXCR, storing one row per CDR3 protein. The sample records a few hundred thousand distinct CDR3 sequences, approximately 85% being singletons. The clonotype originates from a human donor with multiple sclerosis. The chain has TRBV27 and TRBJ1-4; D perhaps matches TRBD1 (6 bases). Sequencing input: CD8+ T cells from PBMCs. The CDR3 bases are TGTGCCAGCAGTTTATTTGGGGGGCTCGAGGAGGAAAAACTGTTTTTT. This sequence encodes CASSLFGGLEEEKLFF.